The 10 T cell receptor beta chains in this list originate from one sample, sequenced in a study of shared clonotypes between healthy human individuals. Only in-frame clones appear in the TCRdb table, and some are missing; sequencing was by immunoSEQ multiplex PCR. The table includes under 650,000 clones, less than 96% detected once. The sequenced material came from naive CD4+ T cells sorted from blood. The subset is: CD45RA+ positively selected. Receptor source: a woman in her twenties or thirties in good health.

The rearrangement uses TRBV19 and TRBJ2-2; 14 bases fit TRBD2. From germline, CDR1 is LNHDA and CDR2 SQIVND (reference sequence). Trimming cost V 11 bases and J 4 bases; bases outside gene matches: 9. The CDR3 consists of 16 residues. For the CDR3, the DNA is TGTGCCGCCCGACTAGCGGGAGGGGGTCCCACCGGGGAGCTGTTTTTT. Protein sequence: CAARLAGGGPTGELFF.

CDR3 DNA sequence: TGTGCCAGCAGTGCACAGGGTAATGAGCAGTTCTTC. It encodes CASSAQGNEQFF. This sequence joins TRBV2 and TRBJ2-1; D might be TRBD1 (6 bases). Germline V lookup: CDR1 SNHLY, CDR2 FYNNEI. This CDR3 region has 12 residues. V was clipped by 4 bases and J by 7 bases, with 8 bases between them.

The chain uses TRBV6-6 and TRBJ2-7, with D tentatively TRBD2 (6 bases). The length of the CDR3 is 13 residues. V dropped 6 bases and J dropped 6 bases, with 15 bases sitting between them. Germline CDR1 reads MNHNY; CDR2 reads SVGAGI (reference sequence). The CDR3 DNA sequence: TGTGCCAGCAGGCCGGACTACTACGCCGAGCAGTACTTC. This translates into CASRPDYYAEQYF.

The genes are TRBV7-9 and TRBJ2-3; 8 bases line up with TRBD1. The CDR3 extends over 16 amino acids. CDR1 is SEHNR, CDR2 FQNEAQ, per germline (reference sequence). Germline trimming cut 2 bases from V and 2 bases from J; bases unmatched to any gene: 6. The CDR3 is CASSLKQGALTDTQYF. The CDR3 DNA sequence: TGTGCCAGCAGCTTAAAGCAGGGGGCCCTCACAGATACGCAGTATTTT.

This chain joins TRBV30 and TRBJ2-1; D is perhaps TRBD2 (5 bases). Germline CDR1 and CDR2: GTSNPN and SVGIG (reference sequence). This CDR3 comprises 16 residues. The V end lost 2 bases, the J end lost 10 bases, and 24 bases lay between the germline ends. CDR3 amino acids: CAWSLPDGGSLGEQFF. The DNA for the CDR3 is TGTGCCTGGAGTCTCCCCGATGGCGGGTCATTGGGGGAGCAGTTCTTC.

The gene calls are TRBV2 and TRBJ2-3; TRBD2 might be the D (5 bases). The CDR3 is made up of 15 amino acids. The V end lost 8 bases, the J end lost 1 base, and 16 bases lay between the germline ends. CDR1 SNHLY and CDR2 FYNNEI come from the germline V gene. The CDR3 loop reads CASRDLQRGTDTQYF. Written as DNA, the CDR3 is TGTGCCAGCCGCGACTTGCAGAGGGGCACAGATACGCAGTATTTT. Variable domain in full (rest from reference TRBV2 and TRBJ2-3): EPEVTQTPSHQVTQMGQEVILRCVPISNHLYFYWYRQILGQKVEFLVSFYNNEISEKSEIFDDQFSVERPDGSNFTLKIRSTKLEDSAMYFCASRDLQRGTDTQYFGPGTRLTVL.

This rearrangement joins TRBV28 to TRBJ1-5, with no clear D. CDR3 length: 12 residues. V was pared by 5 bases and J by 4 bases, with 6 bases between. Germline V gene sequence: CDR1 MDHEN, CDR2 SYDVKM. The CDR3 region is CASSRVNQPQHF. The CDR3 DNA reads TGTGCCAGCAGTCGGGTTAATCAGCCCCAGCATTTT. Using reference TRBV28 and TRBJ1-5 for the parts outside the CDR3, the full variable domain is DVKVTQSSRYLVKRTGEKVFLECVQDMDHENMFWYRQDPGLGLRLIYFSYDVKMKEKGDIPEGYSVSREKKERFSLILESASTNQTSMYLCASSRVNQPQHFGDGTRLSIL.

The CDR3 reads CASSADLYEQYF. The CDR3 nucleotides are TGTGCCAGCAGTGCGGACCTATACGAGCAGTACTTC. The chain joins TRBV2 to TRBJ2-7; D remains unclear. The CDR3 has 12 amino acids. The germline V and J ends were trimmed by 4 bases and 4 bases, with 8 bases remaining between them. The germline V gene encodes CDR1 SNHLY and CDR2 FYNNEI. The entire variable domain, with the rest obtained from reference TRBV2 and TRBJ2-7, is as follows: EPEVTQTPSHQVTQMGQEVILRCVPISNHLYFYWYRQILGQKVEFLVSFYNNEISEKSEIFDDQFSVERPDGSNFTLKIRSTKLEDSAMYFCASSADLYEQYFGPGTRLTVT.

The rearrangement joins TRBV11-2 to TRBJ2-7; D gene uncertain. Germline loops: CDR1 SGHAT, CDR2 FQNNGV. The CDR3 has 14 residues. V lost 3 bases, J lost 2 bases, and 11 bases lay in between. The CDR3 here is CASSLERETYEQYF. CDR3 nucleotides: TGTGCCAGCAGCTTGGAGCGTGAAACCTACGAGCAGTACTTC.

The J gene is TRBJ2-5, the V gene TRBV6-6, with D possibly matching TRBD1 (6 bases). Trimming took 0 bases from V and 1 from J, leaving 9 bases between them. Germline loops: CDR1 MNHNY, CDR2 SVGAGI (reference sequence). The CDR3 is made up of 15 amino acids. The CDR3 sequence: CASSYSSGAQETQYF. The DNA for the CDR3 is TGTGCCAGCAGTTACTCGTCAGGGGCCCAAGAGACCCAGTACTTC.